Listed here is a single TCR beta chain. This sample is drawn from a study of blood T cell repertoires in COVID-19. Libraries were prepared by immunoSEQ multiplex PCR; TCRdb keeps only in-frame clonotypes and omits some of them. The sample includes under 80,000 clones, about 90% of them seen just once. The CDR3 spans 13 residues. Looked up from germline, CDR1 is MNHEY and CDR2 is SVGAGI. V lost 6 bases, J lost 3 bases, and 4 bases stayed unmatched. The source of this sequence is a man older than 75 in a cohort sampled during active COVID-19. The sample comprised peripheral blood. This sequence joins TRBV6-5 and TRBJ1-2, with TRBD1 identical over 7 bases. The CDR3 reads CASSKGTDYGYTF. CDR3 bases: TGTGCCAGCAGCAAGGGGACAGACTATGGCTACACCTTC.